This T cell receptor (beta chain) is from a study of T cell repertoires in cytomegalovirus infection. Points from the study as a whole: Cumulative frequency (of public TCR beta family members) identified carriers of CMV plus the relevant HLA.

The germline V and J ends were trimmed by 8 bases and 6 bases, with 17 bases remaining between them. Germline V gene sequence: CDR1 MDHEN, CDR2 SYDVKM. The CDR3 is 14 amino acids. As for this clonotype: The antigen is undetermined.

TCRdb called the reads again in MiXCR, with one record for every CDR3 protein. The sample yields around 300,000 distinct CDR3 sequences, under 30% seen once. V gene TRBV28 combines with J gene TRBJ1-5; D uncertain. The sample was PBMCs. The source of this sequence is a human donor in good health (CMV status not recorded). Some clones in this sample may be carry-over from other donors' samples. CDR3 region: CASFSWEAGQPQHF. The CDR3 DNA is TGTGCCAGCTTTTCTTGGGAGGCTGGTCAGCCCCAGCATTTT. Combining the CDR3 with reference TRBV28 and TRBJ1-5 gives the whole variable domain DVKVTQSSRYLVKRTGEKVFLECVQDMDHENMFWYRQDPGLGLRLIYFSYDVKMKEKGDIPEGYSVSREKKERFSLILESASTNQTSMYLCASFSWEAGQPQHFGDGTRLSIL.